This T cell receptor (beta chain) was found in a study of regulatory T cells in long-lasting Graves disease. Study-wide points: Samples came from peripheral blood alone, without thyroid tissue.

iRepertoire HTBI primers and Arm-PCR of CDR3 regions built TCR beta libraries. TCRdb ran MiXCR on the multiplex PCR reads and lists one entry per CDR3 protein. The table shows a few hundred thousand distinct CDR3 sequences, with less than 15% occurring only once. This clonotype appeared many times. What it binds is not known. The time point: newly diagnosed GD, antithyroid drugs for less than 3 months. PBMCs were the source of the RNA used for TCR sequencing. Peripheral blood, nine milliliters of it, was drawn into EDTA tubes. These data also featured in a second study, about T cells in Graves' hyperthyroidism and ophthalmopathy. Per that study: Diagnosing involved the use of clinical symptoms, serum thyroxine and TRAb, thyroid ultrasound and orbital computed tomography. Most clonotypes that expanded in the thyroid above 0.001 also showed up in blood.

This TCR derives from a woman between 45 and 60 years old with Graves disease. Sequenced material: peripheral blood mononuclear cells (PBMCs), taken at new diagnosis, from a patient treated with antithyroid drugs.

This CDR3 is CASSPNFGIFVPNYGYTF. CDR3 DNA: TGTGCCAGCAGCCCAAACTTCGGGATCTTTGTCCCTAACTATGGCTACACCTTC. This chain links TRBV11-2 with TRBJ1-2; D uncertain. CDR3 length equals 18 residues. Germline V gene sequence: CDR1 SGHAT, CDR2 FQNNGV. Trimming removed 5 bases from V and 0 bases from J, with 22 bases in between.